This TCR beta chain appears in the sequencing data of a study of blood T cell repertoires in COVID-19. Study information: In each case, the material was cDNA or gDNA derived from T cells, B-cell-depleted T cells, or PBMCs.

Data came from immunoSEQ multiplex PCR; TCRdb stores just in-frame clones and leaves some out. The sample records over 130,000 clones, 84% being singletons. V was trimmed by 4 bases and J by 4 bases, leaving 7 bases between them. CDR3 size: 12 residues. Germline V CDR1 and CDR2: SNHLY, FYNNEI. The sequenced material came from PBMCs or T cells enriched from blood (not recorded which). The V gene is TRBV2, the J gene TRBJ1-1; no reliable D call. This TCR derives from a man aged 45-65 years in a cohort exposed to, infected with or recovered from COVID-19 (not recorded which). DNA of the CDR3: TGTGCCAGCAGTGGAGGCCCCACTGAAGCTTTCTTT. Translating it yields CASSGGPTEAFF.